This entry lists 5 T cell receptor beta chains sequenced from one sample in a study of T cell responses to AZD1222 COVID-19 vaccine. Measured with immunoSEQ multiplex PCR; TCRdb has only the in-frame clones, and not every one. The sample includes roughly 190,000 clones, approximately 90% of them seen just once. The input for sequencing was peripheral blood, taken 28 days after the second AZD1222 dose. The receptor set was obtained from an adult who received the AZD1222 COVID-19 vaccine.

The V gene is TRBV9, the J gene TRBJ2-2; D uncertain. The CDR3 sequence is 12 residues long. V gave up 3 bases and J gave up 4 bases, with 4 bases separating them. Germline V gene data show CDR1 as SGDLS and CDR2 as YYNGEE. This CDR3 is CASSEGTGELFF. CDR3 sequence (DNA): TGTGCCAGCAGCGAGGGCACCGGGGAGCTGTTTTTT.

The table lists this clone with a count of one. The chain links TRBV4-1 to TRBJ1-5; D remains ambiguous. The CDR3 extends over 15 amino acids. Trimming took 1 base from V and 5 from J, leaving 12 bases between them. Germline values: CDR1 MGHRA, CDR2 YSYEKL. The chain's CDR3 is CASSQGFWGYQPQHF. CDR3 coding DNA: TGCGCCAGCAGCCAAGGCTTTTGGGGTTATCAGCCCCAGCATTTT.

The chain couples TRBV10-2 to TRBJ2-7, with 7 positions matching TRBD1. The CDR3 has 13 amino acids. The germline V gene has CDR1 WSHSY and CDR2 SAAADI. V lost 5 bases and J lost 6; bases outside the gene matches: 7. The CDR3 protein is CASSRQGSSEQYF. In nucleotides, the CDR3 is TGCGCCAGCAGTAGACAGGGATCCAGCGAGCAGTACTTC.

V and J are TRBV29-1 and TRBJ2-1, with 10 bases aligning to TRBD1. The V gene's germline CDR1 is SQVTM and CDR2 ANQGSEA. The CDR3 runs 14 residues. V lost 6 bases and J lost 2; bases outside the gene matches: 4. CDR3 residues: CSVTGGNPYNEQFF. The CDR3 nucleotides are TGCAGCGTGACAGGGGGCAACCCCTACAATGAGCAGTTCTTC.

The V and J genes are TRBV20-1 and TRBJ1-5, with TRBD1 matching over 11 bases. With 3 bases clipped from V and 5 bases from J, the junction kept 3 bases outside the gene matches. Germline values: CDR1 DFQATT, CDR2 SNEGSKA (reference sequence). The length of the CDR3 is 14 residues. The CDR3 DNA is TGCAGTGCTAGTGGGGACAGGGGGGATCAGCCCCAGCATTTT. Residues: CSASGDRGDQPQHF.